A selection of T cell receptor beta chains follows, all from one sample in a study of blood T cell repertoires in COVID-19. Sequenced by immunoSEQ multiplex PCR; TCRdb stores in-frame clones only, minus some. This sample has over 150,000 clones, with about 87% found just once. Sequenced sample: peripheral blood. The receptor source for this set is an older woman who had recovered from COVID-19. Both conserved end residues are part of each CDR3. D genes are given only for firm matches. Clone size is given for some rows only: seen once, a few or many times, or a class if the clone is expanded.

NA	TRBV4-2	TRBJ1-6	NA	CASSQAPGRGTYNSPLHF	TGTGCCAGCAGCCAAGCCCCGGGCAGGGGCACCTATAATTCACCCCTCCACTTT
NA	TRBV4-1	TRBJ1-6	NA	CASSQSGQSYNSPLHF	TGCGCCAGCAGCCAATCAGGACAGAGCTATAATTCACCCCTCCACTTT
NA	TRBV12-3/TRBV12-4	TRBJ1-2	few	CASSLAAGYTF	TGTGCCAGCAGTTTAGCAGCTGGCTACACCTTC
NA	TRBV18	TRBJ2-1	NA	CASSPGWGRLSEQFF	TGTGCCAGCTCACCTGGGTGGGGCAGGTTGAGTGAGCAGTTCTTC
TRBD1	TRBV20-1	TRBJ1-2	once	CSASDTGTGGRGYTF	TGCAGTGCTAGTGACACCGGGACAGGGGGCCGTGGCTACACCTTC
TRBD1	TRBV12-3/TRBV12-4	TRBJ2-5	NA	CASSQDRAETQYF	TGTGCCAGCAGTCAAGACAGGGCGGAGACCCAGTACTTC
TRBD1	TRBV18	TRBJ1-5	NA	CASSPGTVYSNQPQHF	TGTGCCAGCTCACCGGGGACAGTATATAGCAATCAGCCCCAGCATTTT
TRBD1	TRBV5-8	TRBJ1-2	NA	CASSNRDRVWGYTF	TGTGCCAGCAGCAACCGGGACAGGGTGTGGGGCTACACCTTC
NA	TRBV27	TRBJ1-1	NA	CASSLLAGVRGTEAFF	TGTGCCAGCAGTTTATTAGCCGGGGTCAGGGGCACTGAAGCTTTCTTT
TRBD1	TRBV30	TRBJ1-6	NA	CAGSGQGGSPLHF	TGTGCGGGGTCGGGACAGGGGGGCTCACCCCTCCACTTT
TRBD1	TRBV18	TRBJ2-7	NA	CASSLGTGRAYEQYF	TGTGCCAGCTCTCTGGGGACAGGACGAGCTTACGAGCAGTACTTC
NA	TRBV5-8	TRBJ1-1	NA	CASSPWVGGYTEAFF	TGTGCCAGCAGCCCCTGGGTGGGGGGATACACTGAAGCTTTCTTT
NA	TRBV28	TRBJ2-5	NA	CASSFAGAGKEQETQYF	TGTGCCAGCAGTTTTGCAGGGGCCGGTAAAGAACAAGAGACCCAGTACTTC
TRBD2	TRBV5-1	TRBJ2-3	NA	CASSLAPSGGTSTDTQYF	TGCGCCAGCAGCTTGGCCCCGAGCGGGGGAACTAGCACAGATACGCAGTATTTT
NA	TRBV7-9	TRBJ1-2	NA	CASSLVTLSNYGYTF	TGTGCCAGCAGCTTGGTGACACTTTCTAACTATGGCTACACCTTC
TRBD1	TRBV19	TRBJ2-2	NA	CASSITPTGLDGELFF	TGTGCCAGTAGTATCACCCCGACAGGGTTGGACGGGGAGCTGTTTTTT
NA	TRBV12-5	TRBJ2-3	NA	CASGLVLGGSTDTQYF	TGTGCTAGTGGTTTGGTACTGGGGGGTAGCACAGATACGCAGTATTTT
TRBD2	TRBV28	TRBJ2-7	NA	CASSLIAGDSYEQYF	TGTGCCAGCAGTTTAATAGCGGGTGATTCCTACGAGCAGTACTTC
NA	TRBV18	TRBJ2-5	NA	CASSPPSQETQYF	TGTGCCAGCTCACCACCGAGTCAAGAGACCCAGTACTTC
TRBD1	TRBV7-3	TRBJ1-1	NA	CASRPAGGPEAFF	TGTGCCAGCAGGCCGGCAGGGGGCCCTGAAGCTTTCTTT
NA	TRBV15	TRBJ2-2	NA	CATSRDSNTGELFF	TGTGCCACCAGCAGGGACTCGAACACCGGGGAGCTGTTTTTT
TRBD1	TRBV6-2/TRBV6-3	TRBJ2-5	NA	CASSRTTGGQETQYF	TGTGCCAGCAGCCGCACGACAGGGGGCCAAGAGACCCAGTACTTC
TRBD2	TRBV2	TRBJ2-1	NA	CASNLAGGPYNEQFF	TGTGCCAGCAACTTAGCGGGGGGGCCCTACAATGAGCAGTTCTTC
NA	TRBV7-4	TRBJ2-1	NA	CASSPSLATYNEQFF	TGTGCCAGCAGCCCCTCCCTTGCTACCTACAATGAGCAGTTCTTC
NA	TRBV28	TRBJ1-2	once	CASIQTGYGYTF	TGTGCCAGCATTCAGACAGGCTATGGCTACACCTTC
TRBD2	TRBV28	TRBJ2-5	few	CASRPQKRGGSGETQYF	TGTGCCAGCAGGCCCCAAAAGCGGGGGGGCAGTGGAGAGACCCAGTACTTC
TRBD1	TRBV9	TRBJ1-2	NA	CASSNPGQVNYGYTF	TGTGCCAGCAGTAACCCAGGACAGGTTAACTATGGCTACACCTTC
NA	TRBV7-9	TRBJ1-6	NA	CASSRRTVAYNSPLHF	TGTGCCAGCAGTCGTAGGACAGTTGCCTATAATTCACCCCTCCACTTT
TRBD2	TRBV5-4	TRBJ2-5	NA	CASSSGLAEETQYF	TGTGCCAGCAGCTCGGGACTAGCGGAAGAGACCCAGTACTTC
NA	TRBV29-1	TRBJ1-2	NA	CSVENRDYGYTF	TGCAGCGTTGAAAACAGAGACTATGGCTACACCTTC
NA	TRBV28	TRBJ2-5	NA	CASSRSYQETQYF	TGTGCCAGCAGCCGGTCGTACCAAGAGACCCAGTACTTC
NA	TRBV19	TRBJ2-1	NA	CASSIEAGTRYNEQFF	TGTGCCAGTAGTATAGAGGCCGGGACTCGATACAATGAGCAGTTCTTC
NA	TRBV2	TRBJ2-7	NA	CASRDNDIEQYF	TGTGCCAGCCGGGACAACGATATCGAGCAGTACTTC
TRBD1	TRBV18	TRBJ1-6	NA	CASSRDRGNSPLHF	TGTGCCAGCTCAAGGGACAGGGGCAATTCACCCCTCCACTTT
TRBD1	TRBV4-3	TRBJ1-2	NA	CASSQPGQGNYFDGYTF	TGCGCCAGCAGCCAGCCGGGACAGGGGAATTATTTCGATGGCTACACCTTC
NA	TRBV30	TRBJ1-1	NA	CAWSVLGGTEAFF	TGTGCCTGGAGTGTACTAGGAGGCACTGAAGCTTTCTTT
TRBD1	TRBV29-1	TRBJ2-7	NA	CSVDSGGSYEQYF	TGCAGCGTTGATTCAGGGGGCTCCTACGAGCAGTACTTC